The T cell receptor beta chain under discussion was sequenced for a study of PD-L1 blockade in urothelial cancer. CDR1 is SGHRS, CDR2 YFSETQ, per germline. The CDR3 loop spans 14 amino acids. V lost 4 bases, J lost 8 bases, and 15 bases lay in between. Sequencing was performed with immunoSEQ multiplex PCR; in TCRdb, only in-frame clones are kept and a portion is missing. The sample holds about 81,000 clones, 85% to 95% seen once. The source of this sequence is a man in his sixties with urothelial cancer. The sample in question was PBMCs, obtained around atezolizumab (anti-PD-L1) treatment. This chain connects TRBV5-1 to TRBJ2-2; D perhaps matches TRBD2 (6 bases). In nucleotides, the CDR3 is TGCGCCAGCAGCATTCAGGACGGGGGAGGGGAGCTGTTTTTT. Residues: CASSIQDGGGELFF.